In its sample, the clone carrying this T cell receptor (beta chain) was seen a few times. Its antigen is not identified. Other DNA sequences of this sample code for an identical CDR3. This sample was included in a study of beta chain features in type 1 diabetes. Study context: Patients were similar to healthy donors in age and gender (as well as in cell yields).

The entirety of the isolated RNA underwent reverse transcription, so expressed TCRB transcripts were sequenced. TCRdb keeps only in-frame clones here, not all; method: immunoSEQ multiplex PCR. The table includes 600,000 to 700,000 clones, 9.5% to 15% detected once. Regarding the study as a whole: Researchers report that Type 1 diabetes patients had moderately but significantly shorter TCRB CDR3s across all four CD4+ subsets. Lower insertion and higher deletion counts appeared at VDJ junctions in type 1 diabetes patients. cDNA-based reads could over-represent cells with high TCR expression. Within the patient group, naive, central memory and Treg TCRB repertoires appeared more similar to each other than within healthy donors.

Germline CDR1 MDHEN, CDR2 SYDVKM. The CDR3 spans 14 residues. With V trimmed by 5 bases and J by 5 bases, 5 bases remained unmatched. The specimen was naive CD4+ T cells from blood. The chain employs TRBV28 and TRBJ1-4; 7 nucleotides agree with TRBD1. The source is a man aged 25-45 years with type 1 diabetes. In nucleotides, the CDR3 is TGTGCCAGCAGTCCAGGGGGGGCGAATGAAAAACTGTTTTTT. Residues: CASSPGGANEKLFF.